One sample yielded the 8 T cell receptor beta chains listed below, sequenced in a study of T-cell reconstitution after alpha-beta-depleted transplantation in children. The authors prepared the TCRbeta library with unique molecular identifiers. MiXCR was run by TCRdb on the PCR reads, yielding one entry per CDR3 protein. The sample has 500,000 to 650,000 distinct CDR3 sequences, 10% to 12% seen once. The sample here was PBMCs, mostly from graft donor cells, taken 180 days after TCRalphabeta/CD19-depleted stem cell transplant. The receptors derive from a female patient between 2 and 15 years old who had a stem cell transplant for aplastic anemia, so the T cells may come from the graft donor.

Ten or more counts support this clonotype. The chain uses TRBV27 and TRBJ2-7; tentative D call: TRBD2 (5 bases). This CDR3 has 15 residues. The V end lost 7 bases, the J end lost 3 bases, and 19 bases lay between the germline ends. Germline V lookup: CDR1 MNHEY, CDR2 SMNVEV (reference sequence). CDR3 DNA: TGTGCCAGCAAAGGGCCCGGCCAAGAGGGCTACGAGCAGTACTTC. Translation gives CASKGPGQEGYEQYF.

This sequence joins TRBV5-5 and TRBJ1-1, with D hard to call. V lost 7 bases and J 3 bases, leaving 16 bases between the germline ends. Germline lookup yields CDR1 SGHKS and CDR2 YYEKEE (reference sequence). The CDR3 extends over 14 amino acids. The CDR3 DNA follows: TGTGCCAGCTCGGGTCCTCCGCTCGACACTGAAGCTTTCTTT. Protein product: CASSGPPLDTEAFF.

The chain recombines TRBV18 with TRBJ2-2, with 8 bases identical to TRBD2. Germline V gene lookup returns CDR1 KGHSH and CDR2 LQKENI. The CDR3 sequence is 17 residues long. Trimming at V came to 1 base and at J to 4 bases, leaving 8 bases not matched to a gene. CDR3 sequence (DNA): TGTGCCAGCTCACCACAACCGGGAGGGCCGGTCACCGGGGAGCTGTTTTTT. Protein sequence: CASSPQPGGPVTGELFF.

This clonotype has a count of ten or more. The chain is built from TRBV6-5 and TRBJ1-2; D unresolved. The CDR3 runs 15 residues. Trimming took 4 bases from V and 0 from J, leaving 12 bases between them. From germline, CDR1 is MNHEY and CDR2 SVGAGI. The CDR3 sequence: CASSFMRVANYGYTF. In DNA form, the CDR3 reads TGTGCCAGCAGTTTTATGAGGGTAGCTAACTATGGCTACACCTTC.

This clonotype showed up just a few times. V and J are TRBV20-1 and TRBJ2-3; TRBD2 aligns across 12 bases. The CDR3 contains 15 residues. Germline values: CDR1 DFQATT, CDR2 SNEGSKA (reference sequence). Trimming at V came to 1 base and at J to 4 bases, leaving 3 bases not matched to a gene. The CDR3 reads CSARGTSGKSDTQYF. CDR3 DNA: TGCAGTGCTAGAGGGACTAGCGGGAAATCAGATACGCAGTATTTT.

J is TRBJ2-7 and V is TRBV18; possible D gene TRBD2, 5 bases. The CDR3 has 16 residues. CDR1 KGHSH and CDR2 LQKENI come from the germline V gene. The V end lost 4 bases, the J end lost 3 bases, and 19 bases lay between the germline ends. The chain's CDR3 is CASSLRTPLGLYEQYF. Here the CDR3 DNA reads TGTGCCAGCTCACTACGGACCCCTCTCGGACTCTACGAGCAGTACTTC.

This clonotype was seen ten or more times. The chain links TRBV12-3 or TRBV12-4 to TRBJ2-1; D is ambiguous. CDR3 length equals 13 residues. V was clipped by 1 base and J by 9 bases, with 10 bases between them. CDR3 amino acids: CASSLGSFGEQFF. CDR3 DNA sequence: TGTGCCAGCAGTTTAGGTAGCTTTGGTGAGCAGTTCTTC.

This clonotype came up a few times. The V gene is TRBV28, the J gene TRBJ2-1; weak D call: TRBD2 (5 bases). V was cut by 4 bases and J by 3 bases, with 16 bases left in between. CDR1 MDHEN and CDR2 SYDVKM come from the germline V gene. The CDR3 is 16 amino acids. This chain's CDR3 is CASSSRTGRLYNEQFF. The CDR3 DNA follows: TGTGCCAGCAGTTCAAGGACTGGTCGGCTCTACAATGAGCAGTTCTTC. The full variable domain, with the rest looked up from reference TRBV28 and TRBJ2-1, is DVKVTQSSRYLVKRTGEKVFLECVQDMDHENMFWYRQDPGLGLRLIYFSYDVKMKEKGDIPEGYSVSREKKERFSLILESASTNQTSMYLCASSSRTGRLYNEQFFGPGTRLTVL.